The sequence of this TCR beta chain was determined in a study of molecular identifiers for immune sequencing clone quantification. In TCRdb, the PCR reads were re-called with MiXCR into one record per CDR3 protein. The data show about 97,000 distinct CDR3 sequences, less than 25% seen once. In this sample, this clonotype turned up many times. The V and J ends lost 2 bases and 9 bases respectively, with 12 bases between them. This CDR3 region has 13 residues. Germline V gives CDR1 SGHDT, CDR2 YYEEEE. Sorting defined naive CD8 T cells as CD8+CD4-CCR7+CD45RA+. The sequenced sample consisted of naive CD8+ T cells from blood, with Jurkat cell RNA spiked in. Subset noted: FACS-sorted CD8+CD4-CCR7+CD45RA+ naive T cells. This rearrangement joins TRBV5-6 to TRBJ2-4, with a tentative D call TRBD2 (5 bases). The TCR comes from a human donor in good health. Some libraries in this study had Jurkat cell RNA spiked in. CDR3 nucleotides: TGTGCCAGCAGCTTCGGACTCGCCCCCATTCAGTACTTC. Translation gives CASSFGLAPIQYF.